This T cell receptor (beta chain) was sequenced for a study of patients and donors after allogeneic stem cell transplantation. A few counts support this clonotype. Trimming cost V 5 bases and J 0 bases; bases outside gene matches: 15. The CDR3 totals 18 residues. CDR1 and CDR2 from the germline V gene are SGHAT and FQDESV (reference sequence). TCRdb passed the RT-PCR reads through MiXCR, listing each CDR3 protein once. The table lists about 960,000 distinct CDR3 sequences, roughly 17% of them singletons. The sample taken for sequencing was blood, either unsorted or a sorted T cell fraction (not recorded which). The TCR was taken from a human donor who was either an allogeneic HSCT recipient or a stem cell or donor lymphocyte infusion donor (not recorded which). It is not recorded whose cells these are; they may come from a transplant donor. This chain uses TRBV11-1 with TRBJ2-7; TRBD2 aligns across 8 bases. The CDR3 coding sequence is TGTGCCAGCAGCCCCGGTGGTAGCGGGATCCGGAGCTCCTACGAGCAGTACTTC. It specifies CASSPGGSGIRSSYEQYF.